These 7 T cell receptor beta chains came from one sample sequenced in a study of blood T cell repertoires in COVID-19. Measured with immunoSEQ multiplex PCR; TCRdb has only the in-frame clones, and not every one. The table has roughly 200,000 clones, around 80% seen once. Sequenced input: peripheral blood. The receptors were gathered from a woman in her sixties or seventies with acute or convalescent COVID-19.

The gene calls are TRBV3-1 (or the pseudogene TRBV3-2) and TRBJ1-5; 8 positions agree with TRBD1. Germline values: CDR1 LGHDT, CDR2 YNNKEL (reference sequence). The CDR3 has 14 residues. V shed 7 bases and J 5 bases; nucleotides not matched to a gene: 7. In nucleotides, the CDR3 is TGTGCCAGCAACGACAGGGGTAGTGATCAGCCCCAGCATTTT. Translation: CASNDRGSDQPQHF.

This clone was observed a few times. The chain couples TRBV29-1 to TRBJ1-5; D gene uncertain. In germline, CDR1 is SQVTM, CDR2 ANQGSEA. The CDR3 runs to 13 residues. V lost 1 base and J lost 7, with 11 bases in between. In DNA, the CDR3 is TGCAGCGTTGAAGGTCAGGCGGGCCAGCCCCAGCATTTT. As protein: CSVEGQAGQPQHF.

V is TRBV28 and J is TRBJ2-4, with D perhaps TRBD2 (5 bases). The CDR3 loop spans 13 amino acids. The V gene lost 10 bases and the J gene lost 10 bases, with 20 bases spanning the gap. Looked up from germline, CDR1 is MDHEN and CDR2 is SYDVKM. The CDR3 loop reads CAIQPPGSEIQYF. The CDR3 DNA sequence: TGTGCCATACAACCCCCGGGATCGGAAATTCAGTACTTC.

The chain couples TRBV7-9 to TRBJ2-7; D gene unclear. Trimming removed 1 base at V and 1 base at J, with 11 bases between. Germline assignment: CDR1 SEHNR and CDR2 FQNEAQ (reference sequence). The CDR3 length is 15 residues. The CDR3 sequence: CASSLVGHPSYEQYF. CDR3 in DNA: TGTGCCAGCAGCTTAGTTGGCCACCCTTCCTACGAGCAGTACTTC.

In nucleotides, the CDR3 is TGTGCCACCTACGGGGACAGACCCTACGAGCAGTACTTC. Translation: CATYGDRPYEQYF. The rearrangement joins TRBV6-5 to TRBJ2-7; TRBD1 aligns across 7 bases. The CDR3 sequence is 13 residues long. Germline assignment: CDR1 MNHEY and CDR2 SVGAGI. V gave up 10 bases and J gave up 2 bases; unmatched junction bases: 8.

This clone came up a few times. The chain combines TRBV28 with TRBJ2-2; the D gene is possibly TRBD1 (6 bases). Germline lookup yields CDR1 MDHEN and CDR2 SYDVKM. Trimming removed 2 bases from V and 7 bases from J, with 14 bases in between. This CDR3 region has 15 residues. The CDR3 loop is CASSLDQGWGGELFF. The CDR3 DNA sequence: TGTGCCAGCAGTTTAGACCAGGGGTGGGGCGGGGAGCTGTTTTTT.

CDR3 protein: CAWTSGAGTSTDTQYF. DNA for the CDR3: TGTGCCTGGACTAGCGGGGCCGGGACTAGCACAGATACGCAGTATTTT. The chain uses TRBV30 and TRBJ2-3; 9 positions match TRBD2. Trimming at V came to 4 bases and at J to 0 bases, leaving 8 bases not matched to a gene. This CDR3 comprises 16 residues. CDR1 is GTSNPN and CDR2 is SVGIG in the germline V gene (reference sequence).